The clone carrying this T cell receptor (beta chain) was observed at least ten times. Its matching antigen is unknown. The sample belongs to a study of CD8 T cells in ankylosing spondylitis. General observations from the study: Significantly higher representation of disease-linked clones was reported for matched ankylosing spondylitis synovial fluid. Earlier work had already found some motif variants in reactive arthritis synovial fluid and blood. Typical of ankylosing spondylitis blood, it appeared, was a TCR beta motif of seven to nine highly homologous variants.

For TCR beta, libraries came from quantitative 5'-RACE with molecular barcodes. TCRdb re-analysed the 5' RACE reads in MiXCR, keeping a single row per CDR3 protein. The sample consists of some 800,000 distinct CDR3 sequences, 12% of them appearing once. V was cut by 7 bases and J by 2 bases, with 15 bases left in between. The CDR3 contains 15 residues. Germline CDR1 reads MNHEY; CDR2 reads SMNVEV (reference sequence). This chain connects TRBV27 to TRBJ1-5; D perhaps matches TRBD1 (6 bases). Source material: blood, either unsorted or a sorted T cell fraction (not recorded which). This TCR was sampled from a male donor with ankylosing spondylitis. The chain's CDR3 is CASNSLGAGNQPQHF. Written as DNA, the CDR3 is TGTGCCAGCAACTCCCTGGGGGCAGGCAATCAGCCCCAGCATTTT.